Below are 29 T cell receptor beta chains sequenced from a single sample in a study of control samples from healthy donors and cancer patients. TCRdb's copy holds only in-frame clones and misses some; the assay was immunoSEQ multiplex PCR. The table lists roughly 400,000 clones, 80% to 95% of them singletons. Sequences were obtained from PBMCs. The receptors were sampled from a man between 35 and 55 years old with head and neck cancer.

This chain links TRBV5-1 with TRBJ1-6; 7 nucleotides align to TRBD1. Losses at the gene ends were 4 bases for V and 9 bases for J; bases not matched to a gene: 16. CDR3 length: 17 amino acids. CDR1 is SGHRS, CDR2 YFSETQ, per germline. CDR3 coding DNA: TGCGCCAGCAGCACTTCAGTAGGGGGCAGGCTCGGTTCACCCCTCCACTTT. Encoded protein: CASSTSVGGRLGSPLHF. Together with reference TRBV5-1 and TRBJ1-6, the CDR3 gives the full variable domain: KAGVTQTPRYLIKTRGQQVTLSCSPISGHRSVSWYQQTPGQGLQFLFEYFSETQRNKGNFPGRFSGRQFSNSRSEMNVSTLELGDSALYLCASSTSVGGRLGSPLHFGNGTRLTVT.

The chain carries TRBV5-1 and TRBJ1-1, with D unresolved. Trimming removed 2 bases from V and 2 bases from J, with 16 bases in between. This CDR3 is built from 16 residues. Germline CDR1 reads SGHRS; CDR2 reads YFSETQ. For the CDR3, the DNA is TGCGCCAGCAGCTTAATCGGCCAGGCGCGAAACACTGAAGCTTTCTTT. Translation gives CASSLIGQARNTEAFF.

This clone was recorded only once. CDR3 sequence (DNA): TGTGCCAGCAGCCTGGGACAGGGAGGAGATAGCAATCAGCCCCAGCATTTT. Translated, it gives CASSLGQGGDSNQPQHF. The chain has TRBV3-1 (or the pseudogene TRBV3-2) and TRBJ1-5, with TRBD1 matching over 9 bases. Per the germline V gene, CDR1 is LGHDT and CDR2 is YNNKEL (reference sequence). The ends lost 4 bases at V and 0 bases at J; junction bases unmatched: 7. The CDR3 contains 17 residues.

This chain uses TRBV18 with TRBJ2-2; D call uncertain. The germline V gene encodes CDR1 KGHSH and CDR2 LQKENI. Trimming left V 2 bases short and J 4 bases short, with 8 bases between. This CDR3 has 14 residues. CDR3 sequence (DNA): TGTGCCAGCTCACCAGAAGGGCCCACCGGGGAGCTGTTTTTT. Translating it yields CASSPEGPTGELFF.

This clone has a single count. Other DNA sequences within the sample encode an identical CDR3. The chain couples TRBV27 to TRBJ2-1, with D unclear. The ends were cut back, 0 bases at V and 3 bases at J, with 3 bases in the middle. The CDR3 sequence is 13 residues long. In germline, CDR1 is MNHEY, CDR2 SMNVEV (reference sequence). CDR3 nucleotides: TGTGCCAGCAGTTTATCCAGCTACAATGAGCAGTTCTTC. As protein: CASSLSSYNEQFF.

The J gene is TRBJ1-5, the V gene TRBV28, with 10 bases that match TRBD1. The CDR3 length is 14 residues. Germline V CDR1 and CDR2: MDHEN, SYDVKM. V lost 2 bases and J lost 7; bases outside the gene matches: 2. The CDR3 protein is CASSLGQGDQPQHF. The CDR3 DNA reads TGTGCCAGCAGTTTAGGACAGGGGGACCAGCCCCAGCATTTT.

The chain joins TRBV11-3 to TRBJ2-5, with TRBD2 identical over 12 bases. Unmatched junction bases numbered 12, after V lost 5 bases and J lost 5 bases. Germline CDR1 SGHNT, CDR2 YENEEA. The CDR3 is 17 residues long. The DNA of the CDR3 is TGTGCCAGCAGCCCGGATCGACTAGCGGGAGTTAGGGAGACCCAGTACTTC. Protein: CASSPDRLAGVRETQYF.

V gene TRBV7-6 combines with J gene TRBJ2-3; either TRBD1 or TRBD2 may supply D (5 bases each). The CDR3 runs to 15 residues. Germline V CDR1 and CDR2: SGHVS, FNYEAQ. V gave up 5 bases and J gave up 5 bases, with 17 bases separating them. The CDR3 loop is CASSGPRGRGDTQYF. The CDR3 nucleotides are TGTGCCAGCAGCGGTCCAAGGGGCCGGGGAGATACGCAGTATTTT.

The CDR3: CASSQFRANTGELFF. The CDR3 coding sequence is TGTGCCAGCAGCCAATTCAGGGCGAACACCGGGGAGCTGTTTTTT. The J gene is TRBJ2-2, the V gene TRBV14, with a tentative D call TRBD1 (5 bases). The CDR3 is 15 residues long. V gave up 2 bases and J gave up 0 bases, with 7 bases separating them. Germline CDR1 reads SGHDN; CDR2 reads FVKESK. Variable domain in full (rest from reference TRBV14 and TRBJ2-2): EAGVTQFPSHSVIEKGQTVTLRCDPISGHDNLYWYRRVMGKEIKFLLHFVKESKQDESGMPNNRFLAERTGGTYSTLKVQPAELEDSGVYFCASSQFRANTGELFFGEGSRLTVL.

This clone was seen a handful of times. Here the CDR3 reads CASSLGQGWGQYF. CDR3 coding DNA: TGTGCCAGCAGCTTGGGCCAGGGATGGGGGCAGTACTTC. The rearrangement uses TRBV5-6 and TRBJ2-7, with D possibly TRBD1 on 5 matching bases. Germline V lookup: CDR1 SGHDT, CDR2 YYEEEE. The CDR3 extends over 13 amino acids. V lost 0 bases, J lost 9 bases, and 13 bases lay in between.

The V gene is TRBV9, the J gene TRBJ1-5, with D maybe TRBD1 (6 bases). This CDR3 is built from 15 residues. CDR1 is SGDLS, CDR2 YYNGEE, per germline. The V and J ends lost 6 bases and 2 bases respectively, with 15 bases between them. The CDR3 nucleotides are TGTGCCAGCACCCCGGGGGGCGACGGCAATCAGCCCCAGCATTTT. Translation gives CASTPGGDGNQPQHF. Using reference TRBV9 and TRBJ1-5 for the parts outside the CDR3, the full variable domain is DSGVTQTPKHLITATGQRVTLRCSPRSGDLSVYWYQQSLDQGLQFLIQYYNGEERAKGNILERFSAQQFPDLHSELNLSSLELGDSALYFCASTPGGDGNQPQHFGDGTRLSIL.

This chain connects TRBV18 to TRBJ2-2; 13 bases line up with TRBD2. After removal of 6 bases from V and 5 bases from J, the junction contained 12 bases not matched to a gene. CDR1 and CDR2 (germline): KGHSH, LQKENI. The CDR3 has 18 amino acids. CDR3 amino acids: CASSPFGTSGTDTGELFF. DNA for the CDR3: TGTGCCAGCTCTCCTTTCGGGACTAGCGGGACCGATACCGGGGAGCTGTTTTTT.

J is TRBJ1-5 and V is TRBV19; D is unclear. CDR3 length equals 13 residues. V was cut by 5 bases and J by 6 bases, with 11 bases left in between. The germline CDR1 and CDR2 sequences are LNHDA and SQIVND (reference sequence). The CDR3 is CASSRQTLQPQHF. Written as DNA, the CDR3 is TGTGCCAGTAGTCGTCAGACGCTTCAGCCCCAGCATTTT.

The chain joins TRBV4-1 to TRBJ1-5, with D perhaps TRBD1 (6 bases). The CDR3 has 18 amino acids. In germline, CDR1 is MGHRA, CDR2 YSYEKL. Between the trimmed V and J ends, which lost 1 base and 1 base, there was a span of 17 bases. The CDR3 protein is CASSQGKTGIPSNQPQHF. Here the CDR3 DNA reads TGCGCCAGCAGCCAAGGAAAAACAGGGATCCCCAGCAATCAGCCCCAGCATTTT.

The chain has TRBV7-3 and TRBJ2-1; 7 bases are shared with TRBD1. The CDR3 is 18 amino acids. Looked up from germline, CDR1 is SGHTA and CDR2 is FQGTGA. V shed 2 bases, J shed 4 bases, and the junction held 14 bases outside the gene matches. As DNA, the CDR3 is TGTGCCAGCAGCTTACCACGACAGGGTCCGTTGGATTACAATGAGCAGTTCTTC. Translating gives CASSLPRQGPLDYNEQFF.

This clone was detected only a few times. CDR3 protein: CAIRGTSGRADLDEQYF. Here the CDR3 DNA reads TGTGCCATCAGGGGGACTAGCGGGAGGGCCGACCTTGACGAGCAGTACTTC. This rearrangement joins TRBV10-3 to TRBJ2-7, with TRBD2 matching over 16 bases. CDR1 and CDR2 (germline): ENHRY, SYGVKD. The ends lost 6 bases at V and 5 bases at J; junction bases unmatched: 10. CDR3 size: 17 residues.

The chain links TRBV2 to TRBJ2-2, with D tentatively TRBD1 (6 bases). In germline, CDR1 is SNHLY, CDR2 FYNNEI. The CDR3 covers 13 residues. Trimming pared 4 bases from V and 4 bases from J, leaving 7 bases between. The CDR3 DNA sequence: TGTGCCAGCAGTGCCAGGGGCACCGGGGAGCTGTTTTTT. The encoded protein is CASSARGTGELFF.

The V call is TRBV3-1 (or the pseudogene TRBV3-2), the J call TRBJ2-1; the D is unclear. The germline V and J ends were trimmed by 2 bases and 4 bases, with 21 bases remaining between them. Germline V lookup: CDR1 LGHDT, CDR2 YNNKEL (reference sequence). This CDR3 is 18 amino acids long. The CDR3 loop reads CASSQKSRLFGRYNEQFF. Here the CDR3 DNA reads TGTGCCAGCAGCCAAAAGTCGCGGCTTTTTGGGCGGTACAATGAGCAGTTCTTC.

The chain uses TRBV7-9 and TRBJ2-2; 8 positions match TRBD2. The J segment lost 7 bases and the V segment lost 4 bases, leaving 8 bases of the junction unmatched. Per germline, CDR1 SEHNR and CDR2 FQNEAQ (reference sequence). The CDR3 sequence is 15 residues long. The CDR3 protein is CASSSRSGSYGELFF. CDR3 bases: TGTGCCAGCAGCTCGCGGAGCGGGAGTTACGGGGAGCTGTTTTTT.

The rearrangement joins TRBV29-1 to TRBJ2-2; 8 bases match TRBD2. Germline V gene data show CDR1 as SQVTM and CDR2 as ANQGSEA. The CDR3 length is 16 residues. V was pared by 0 bases and J by 7 bases, with 10 bases of the junction left unmatched. The CDR3 is CSVEDRGGPGHGELFF. CDR3 DNA: TGCAGCGTTGAAGATCGGGGGGGCCCTGGTCACGGGGAGCTGTTTTTT.

The rearrangement links TRBV19 to TRBJ2-2; possible D gene TRBD1, 5 bases. The CDR3 runs to 13 residues. Trimming stripped 4 bases from V and 4 bases from J, with 7 bases between. Per the germline V gene, CDR1 is LNHDA and CDR2 is SQIVND (reference sequence). CDR3 bases: TGTGCCAGTAGTAGACAGAGCACCGGGGAGCTGTTTTTT. This codes for CASSRQSTGELFF.

A remark on this clone: Other DNA sequences within the sample encode an identical CDR3. This chain connects TRBV7-2 to TRBJ2-7; possible D gene TRBD2, 6 bases. Per germline, CDR1 SGHTA and CDR2 FQGNSA. The V gene lost 3 bases and the J gene lost 3 bases, with 9 bases spanning the gap. The CDR3 runs to 13 residues. CDR3 nucleotide sequence: TGTGCCAGCAGCTTGGGACTCGGCTACGAGCAGTACTTC. Protein product: CASSLGLGYEQYF.

CDR3 nucleotide sequence: TGTGCCAGCAGCTTGGGTCAGGGAATCTACAATGAGCAGTTCTTC. Protein product: CASSLGQGIYNEQFF. The chain has TRBV5-4 and TRBJ2-1; possibly TRBD1 for D (5 bases). CDR1 and CDR2 (germline): SGHNT, YYREEE (reference sequence). The CDR3 contains 15 residues. V lost 0 bases and J lost 3, with 10 bases in between.

The sample holds one count of this clone. The rearrangement links TRBV19 to TRBJ2-7; D is unresolved. The CDR3 is made up of 14 amino acids. CDR1 and CDR2 (germline): LNHDA, SQIVND (reference sequence). V shed 5 bases and J shed 0 bases, with 11 bases lying between them. CDR3 amino acids: CASSLSSNSYEQYF. CDR3 DNA: TGTGCCAGTAGTCTGAGTTCGAACTCCTACGAGCAGTACTTC.

This chain uses TRBV5-1 with TRBJ2-7, with 7 bases matching TRBD1. Germline CDR1 and CDR2: SGHRS and YFSETQ. With 4 bases clipped from V and 5 bases from J, the junction kept 9 bases outside the gene matches. This CDR3 has 14 amino acids. The CDR3 bases are TGCGCCAGCAGCCCTGGAGCAGGGGGTGACGAGCAGTACTTC. The encoded protein is CASSPGAGGDEQYF.

The J gene is TRBJ2-7, the V gene TRBV19; tentatively, D is TRBD1 (6 bases). Trimming took off 4 bases at V and 2 bases at J, with 15 bases between the two ends. Germline CDR1 LNHDA, CDR2 SQIVND (reference sequence). The CDR3 contains 15 residues. The CDR3 loop is CASSNQGRLPYEQYF. The CDR3 DNA is TGTGCCAGTAGTAATCAGGGGCGGCTCCCCTACGAGCAGTACTTC.

The DNA for the CDR3 is TGTGCCAGCAGCCAAGGACAGGCGTCCGGGGAGCTGTTTTTT. Its translation is CASSQGQASGELFF. This rearrangement joins TRBV11-3 to TRBJ2-2; TRBD1 aligns across 7 bases. There are 14 residues in the CDR3. The ends lost 5 bases at V and 6 bases at J; junction bases unmatched: 6. CDR1 SGHNT and CDR2 YENEEA come from the germline V gene.

The CDR3, as DNA: TGTGCCTGGAGTTTCACCGGACAGGGACAGCCCCAGCATTTT. Protein sequence: CAWSFTGQGQPQHF. This sequence joins TRBV30 and TRBJ1-5; 8 nucleotides align to TRBD1. The CDR3 loop spans 14 amino acids. Trimming took 2 bases from V and 7 from J; bases not matched to a gene: 7. The germline gives CDR1 GTSNPN, CDR2 SVGIG (reference sequence). Supplemented by reference TRBV30 and TRBJ1-5, the full variable domain reads SQTIHQWPATLVQPVGSPLSLECTVEGTSNPNLYWYRQAAGRGLQLLFYSVGIGQISSEVPQNLSASRPQDRQFILSSKKLLLSDSGFYLCAWSFTGQGQPQHFGDGTRLSIL.

V is TRBV28 and J is TRBJ2-7; D not resolved. Germline lookup yields CDR1 MDHEN and CDR2 SYDVKM. The CDR3 length is 11 residues. V gave up 8 bases and J gave up 2 bases, with 7 bases separating them. The CDR3, as DNA: TGTGCCAGCGGATGGACCTACGAGCAGTACTTC. Translating gives CASGWTYEQYF.